Below are 15 T cell receptor beta chains sequenced from a single sample in a study of neurological immune-mediated disorders. MiXCR, run by TCRdb on the 5' RACE reads, gives a single entry per CDR3 protein. The sample carries more than 100,000 distinct CDR3 sequences, roughly a tenth recorded once. The time point is: longitudinal time-point 3. Sequenced material: PBMCs. Receptor source: a female donor with HTLV-1-associated myelopathy (HAM/TSP).

The sample holds a few counts of this clonotype. The genes are TRBV12-3 or TRBV12-4 and TRBJ2-7; D is ambiguous. V gave up 3 bases and J gave up 0 bases, with 9 bases separating them. The CDR3 consists of 14 residues. CDR3 loop: CASSLSPGSYEQYF. The CDR3 region has the DNA TGTGCCAGCAGTTTGTCCCCGGGCTCCTACGAGCAGTACTTC.

This chain connects TRBV5-1 to TRBJ2-7; D may be TRBD2 (6 bases). In germline, CDR1 is SGHRS, CDR2 YFSETQ. Deletions cut 4 bases from V and 2 bases from J, with 19 bases between. The CDR3 extends over 16 amino acids. The CDR3 here is CASSIRGSGLTYEQYF. CDR3 nucleotide sequence: TGCGCCAGCAGCATCCGGGGGTCGGGACTCACCTACGAGCAGTACTTC.

This clonotype was recorded at least ten times. This sequence joins TRBV28 and TRBJ2-4; 12 nucleotides line up with TRBD2. CDR3 length: 17 residues. The germline V gene encodes CDR1 MDHEN and CDR2 SYDVKM. Losses at the gene ends were 4 bases for V and 8 bases for J; bases not matched to a gene: 12. The CDR3, as DNA: TGTGCCAGCAGTTCTAGCGGGGGGGGAAATTACGAGGACATTCAGTACTTC. Protein: CASSSSGGGNYEDIQYF.

This clonotype has at least ten counts. The chain joins TRBV12-3 or TRBV12-4 to TRBJ2-3; 11 bases fit TRBD2. V lost 5 bases and J lost 7; bases outside the gene matches: 8. The CDR3 sequence is 15 residues long. CDR3 sequence reads: CASSPTSGAFNTQYF. Written as DNA, the CDR3 is TGTGCCAGCAGTCCGACTAGCGGGGCGTTTAATACGCAGTATTTT.

This clonotype was seen ten or more times. A read error may account for a junction end that differs from germline. V gene TRBV7-8 combines with J gene TRBJ2-1, with 13 bases fitting TRBD2. The CDR3 contains 16 residues. Per the germline V gene, CDR1 is SGHVS and CDR2 is FQNEAQ. The chain's CDR3 is CASTLLAGGPNNEQFF. CDR3 nucleotide sequence: TGTGCCAGCACCTTACTAGCGGGGGGGCCAAACAATGAGCAGTTCTTC.

The chain uses TRBV11-2 and TRBJ2-4; D remains ambiguous. The CDR3 is 16 residues long. Germline lookup yields CDR1 SGHAT and CDR2 FQNNGV. The V end was cut by 5 bases, the J end by 4 bases, with 18 bases between. CDR3 bases: TGTGCCAGCAGCCAACTCTATAACATAGAGAAAAACATTCAGTACTTC. As protein: CASSQLYNIEKNIQYF.

This clonotype has a count of ten or more. The V and J genes are TRBV20-1 and TRBJ2-2; 12 positions agree with TRBD2. V lost 4 bases and J lost 4; bases outside the gene matches: 10. Germline V gene lookup returns CDR1 DFQATT and CDR2 SNEGSKA (reference sequence). This CDR3 comprises 17 residues. The CDR3 loop is CSATPLAGGAGTGELFF. DNA for the CDR3: TGCAGTGCTACCCCCCTAGCGGGGGGGGCTGGCACCGGGGAGCTGTTTTTT.

This clonotype was observed many times. The chain recombines TRBV7-9 with TRBJ2-2, with TRBD1 identical over 10 bases. With 3 bases clipped from V and 6 bases from J, the junction kept 1 base outside the gene matches. The CDR3 has 14 amino acids. Germline V gene lookup returns CDR1 SEHNR and CDR2 FQNEAQ (reference sequence). The CDR3 loop reads CASSFGQGAGELFF. The CDR3 region has the DNA TGTGCCAGCAGCTTCGGACAGGGGGCCGGGGAGCTGTTTTTT.

This clonotype has a count of ten or more. The chain has TRBV7-6 and TRBJ1-2; no reliable D call. There are 14 residues in the CDR3. Trimming took 1 base from V and 7 from J, leaving 13 bases between them. Germline assignment: CDR1 SGHVS and CDR2 FNYEAQ. CDR3 in amino acids: CASSLDERYGGYTF. The CDR3 DNA reads as TGTGCCAGCAGCTTAGACGAGCGGTACGGTGGCTACACCTTC.

This clonotype was observed many times. The chain joins TRBV5-1 to TRBJ1-5; D is perhaps TRBD1 (6 bases). Looked up from germline, CDR1 is SGHRS and CDR2 is YFSETQ. V lost 4 bases, J lost 4 bases, and 15 bases lay in between. The CDR3 contains 15 residues. The chain's CDR3 is CASSPDGQPNQPQHF. In nucleotides, the CDR3 is TGCGCCAGCAGCCCGGATGGACAGCCTAATCAGCCCCAGCATTTT.

This clonotype was observed many times. The CDR3 DNA sequence: TGTGCCAGTGGGGGGAAGCGGGAGAACGCCTACAATGAGCAGTTCTTC. Translated, it gives CASGGKRENAYNEQFF. The gene calls are TRBV7-9 and TRBJ2-1; 8 bases agree with TRBD2. CDR1 is SEHNR, CDR2 FQNEAQ, per germline (reference sequence). The CDR3 consists of 16 residues. Trimming took 9 bases from V and 2 from J; bases not matched to a gene: 12.

At least ten counts were recorded for this clonotype. The J gene is TRBJ2-5, the V gene TRBV7-2; D is tentatively TRBD1 or TRBD2 (5 bases each). V was trimmed by 4 bases and J by 4 bases, leaving 10 bases between them. Looked up from germline, CDR1 is SGHTA and CDR2 is FQGNSA. The CDR3 is 13 residues long. CDR3 amino acids: CASSSGTRETQYF. The CDR3 DNA reads TGTGCCAGCAGCTCCGGGACCCGAGAGACCCAGTACTTC.

This clonotype was picked up many times. This chain connects TRBV5-1 to TRBJ2-2; TRBD2 is a possible D gene (6 bases). There are 14 residues in the CDR3. Deletions cut 1 base from V and 4 bases from J, with 8 bases between. CDR1 and CDR2 from the germline V gene are SGHRS and YFSETQ. The CDR3, as DNA: TGCGCCAGCAGCTTGCTCGGGGGCACCGGGGAGCTGTTTTTT. Amino acids: CASSLLGGTGELFF. The whole variable domain, filled in from reference TRBV5-1 and TRBJ2-2, reads KAGVTQTPRYLIKTRGQQVTLSCSPISGHRSVSWYQQTPGQGLQFLFEYFSETQRNKGNFPGRFSGRQFSNSRSEMNVSTLELGDSALYLCASSLLGGTGELFFGEGSRLTVL.

This clonotype was picked up many times. The chain uses TRBV20-1 and TRBJ2-7; the match to TRBD2 covers 10 bases. CDR3 size: 14 residues. The V and J ends lost 1 base and 0 bases, in that order; junction bases with no gene match: 0. Germline lookup yields CDR1 DFQATT and CDR2 SNEGSKA (reference sequence). CDR3 nucleotides: TGCAGTGCTAGAGGGACTAGCGGCTCCTACGAGCAGTACTTC. It encodes CSARGTSGSYEQYF.

Only a few counts were recorded for this clonotype. V is TRBV5-1 and J is TRBJ2-1, with 7 bases aligning to TRBD1. The V gene end was trimmed by 3 bases and the J gene end by 2 bases; junction bases not matched to a gene: 8. CDR1 is SGHRS and CDR2 is YFSETQ in the germline V gene. There are 16 residues in the CDR3. CDR3 sequence reads: CASSSQTGATYNEQFF. The CDR3 nucleotides read TGCGCCAGCAGCTCGCAAACAGGGGCGACCTACAATGAGCAGTTCTTC.